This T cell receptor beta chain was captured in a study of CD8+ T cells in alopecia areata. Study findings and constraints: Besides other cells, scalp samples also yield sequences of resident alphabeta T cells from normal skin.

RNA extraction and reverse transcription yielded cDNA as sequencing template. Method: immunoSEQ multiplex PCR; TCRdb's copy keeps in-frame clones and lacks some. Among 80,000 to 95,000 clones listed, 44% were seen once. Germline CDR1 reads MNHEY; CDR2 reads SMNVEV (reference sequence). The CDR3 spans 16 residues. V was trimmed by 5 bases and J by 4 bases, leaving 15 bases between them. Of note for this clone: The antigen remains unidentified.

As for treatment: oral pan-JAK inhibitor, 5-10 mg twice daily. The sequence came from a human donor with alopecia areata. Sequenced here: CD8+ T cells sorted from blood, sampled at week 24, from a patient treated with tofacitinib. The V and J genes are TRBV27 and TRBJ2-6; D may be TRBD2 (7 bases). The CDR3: CASSPRGASGANVLTF. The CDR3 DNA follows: TGTGCCAGCAGTCCCCGGGGGGCTTCCGGGGCCAACGTCCTGACTTTC.